This T cell receptor (beta chain) was profiled in a study of Tregs in tolerant kidney transplant recipients. At the level of the study: Related graft donors supplied nonmyeloablative bone marrow transplants, and mixed chimerism was transient. Study-wide results and caveats: Tregs expanded with activated donor B cells seemed most donor-specific. Donor-specific Treg expansion exceeded global Treg expansion in tolerant patients, suggesting antigen drive.

Notes on this clone: Its antigen is still unknown. The read falls 3 residues short of the CDR3 end, and the missing part is taken from the germline J gene.

Trimming shortened V by 2 bases and J by 2 bases, and 7 bases separated the two germline ends. This CDR3 is built from 13 residues. Looked up from germline, CDR1 is SGHTA and CDR2 is FQGNSA. Using immunoSEQ multiplex PCR, the repertoire was profiled, and TCRdb retains in-frame clones only, with some absent. In total, the table holds 30,000 to 35,000 clones. The source is a human donor who received a combined kidney and bone marrow transplant. The sample in question was CD8+ T cells from blood, obtained before the transplant. The rearrangement uses TRBV7-2 and TRBJ2-7; unclear D gene. Partial CDR3 DNA: TGTGCCAGCAGCTTAAATCAGGCCTACGAG. Amino acids: CASSLNQAYE. The entire CDR3 is CASSLNQAYEQYF. Using reference TRBV7-2 and TRBJ2-7 for the parts outside the CDR3, the full variable domain is GAGVSQSPSNKVTEKGKDVELRCDPISGHTALYWYRQSLGQGLEFLIYFQGNSAPDKSGLPSDRFSAERTGGSVSTLTIQRTQQEDSAVYLCASSLNQAYEQYFGPGTRLTVT.